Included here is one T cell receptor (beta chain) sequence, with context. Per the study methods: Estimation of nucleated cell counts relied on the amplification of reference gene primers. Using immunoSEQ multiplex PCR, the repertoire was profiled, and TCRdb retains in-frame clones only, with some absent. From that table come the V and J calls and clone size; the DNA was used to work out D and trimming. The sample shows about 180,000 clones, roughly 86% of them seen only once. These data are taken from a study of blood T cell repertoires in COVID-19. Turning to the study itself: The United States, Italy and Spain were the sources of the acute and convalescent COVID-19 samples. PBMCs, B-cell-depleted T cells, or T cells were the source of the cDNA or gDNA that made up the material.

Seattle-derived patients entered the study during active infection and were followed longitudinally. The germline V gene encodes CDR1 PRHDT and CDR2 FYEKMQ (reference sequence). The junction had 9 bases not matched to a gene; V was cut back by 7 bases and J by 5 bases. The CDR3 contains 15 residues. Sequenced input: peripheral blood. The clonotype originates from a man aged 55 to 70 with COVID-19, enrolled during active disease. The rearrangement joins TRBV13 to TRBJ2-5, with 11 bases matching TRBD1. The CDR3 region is CASTAEDRGRETQYF. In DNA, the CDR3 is TGTGCCAGCACTGCAGAGGACAGGGGGCGTGAGACCCAGTACTTC.